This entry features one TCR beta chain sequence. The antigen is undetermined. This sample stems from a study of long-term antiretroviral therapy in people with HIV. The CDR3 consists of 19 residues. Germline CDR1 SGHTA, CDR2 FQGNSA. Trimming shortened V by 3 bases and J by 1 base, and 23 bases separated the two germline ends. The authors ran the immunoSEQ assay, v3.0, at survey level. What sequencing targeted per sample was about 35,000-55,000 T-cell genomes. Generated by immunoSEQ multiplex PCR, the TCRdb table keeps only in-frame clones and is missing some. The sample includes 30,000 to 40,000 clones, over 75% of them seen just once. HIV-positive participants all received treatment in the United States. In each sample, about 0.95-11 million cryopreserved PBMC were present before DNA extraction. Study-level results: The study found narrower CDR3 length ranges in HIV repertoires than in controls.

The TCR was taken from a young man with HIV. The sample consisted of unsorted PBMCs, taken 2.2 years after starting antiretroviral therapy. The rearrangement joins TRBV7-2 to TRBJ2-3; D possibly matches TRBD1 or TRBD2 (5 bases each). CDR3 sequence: CASSFPAGQWGFRTDTQYF. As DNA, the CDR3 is TGTGCCAGCAGCTTCCCTGCCGGACAATGGGGGTTTCGCACAGATACGCAGTATTTT.